The rows below give T cell receptor beta chains drawn from one sample of a study of cytomegalovirus exposure and HLA in healthy donors. Profiling relied on immunoSEQ multiplex PCR, and the TCRdb table lists in-frame clones only, not all of them. The table includes 120,000 or so clones, more than 60% detected once. Material: PBMCs. The receptors shown here come from a young man in good health and CMV-seronegative. CDR3s include the opening cysteine and the closing phenylalanine or tryptophan. The D gene is left open where the match is weak. Rows give clone size only sometimes, using once, few, many, or a class for an expanded clone.

D,V,size,J,CDR3,DNA
NA,TRBV7-9,few,TRBJ2-5,CASSPGETQYF,TGTGCCAGCAGCCCCGGTGAGACCCAGTACTTC
NA,TRBV5-6,few,TRBJ2-1,CASSLEGSASYNEQFF,TGTGCCAGCAGCTTGGAGGGTAGCGCCTCCTACAATGAGCAGTTCTTC
NA,TRBV30,NA,TRBJ2-3,CAWSRDWTTDTQYF,TGTGCCTGGAGCAGGGACTGGACCACAGATACGCAGTATTTT
NA,TRBV30,NA,TRBJ1-5,CAWGGRELKGNQPQHF,TGTGCCTGGGGCGGGAGGGAATTAAAGGGTAATCAGCCCCAGCATTTT
TRBD2,TRBV10-1,NA,TRBJ2-3,CASSPTGGPRDTQYF,TGCGCCAGCAGCCCTACGGGAGGGCCGCGAGATACGCAGTATTTT
NA,TRBV7-9,NA,TRBJ2-7,CASSLGRGEQYF,TGTGCCAGCAGCTTAGGTAGGGGCGAGCAGTACTTC
NA,TRBV28,NA,TRBJ1-2,CASRSSGPSNYGYTF,TGTGCCAGCAGATCATCAGGGCCTTCTAACTATGGCTACACCTTC
TRBD1,TRBV28,NA,TRBJ1-1,CASSLRDRRTEAFF,TGTGCCAGCAGTTTAAGGGACAGGAGGACTGAAGCTTTCTTT
TRBD2,TRBV4-2,NA,TRBJ2-3,CASSQSHSGSPSTDTQYF,TGTGCCAGCAGCCAATCGCATAGCGGGAGTCCAAGCACAGATACGCAGTATTTT
TRBD1,TRBV18,NA,TRBJ1-2,CASSPSTGQGRPANYGYTF,TGTGCCAGCTCCCCAAGCACCGGACAGGGCCGACCAGCTAACTATGGCTACACCTTC
NA,TRBV21-1,NA,TRBJ1-5,CASSKETDREKGDQPQHF,TGTGCCAGCAGCAAAGAAACGGACAGGGAGAAGGGTGATCAGCCCCAGCATTTT
NA,TRBV9,NA,TRBJ1-1,CASSVAQGPFAEAFF,TGTGCCAGCAGCGTAGCGCAGGGCCCATTTGCTGAAGCTTTCTTT
TRBD1,TRBV2,once,TRBJ1-4,CASRGTENEKLFF,TGTGCCAGCAGAGGGACAGAGAATGAAAAACTGTTTTTT
TRBD1,TRBV19,NA,TRBJ2-2,CASSIGDRDTGELFF,TGTGCCAGTAGTATAGGGGACAGGGACACCGGGGAGCTGTTTTTT
NA,TRBV7-2,NA,TRBJ1-5,CASSLAKGGQPQHF,TGTGCCAGCAGCTTAGCGAAGGGCGGGCAGCCCCAGCATTTT
NA,TRBV19,NA,TRBJ1-1,CASSRQYPEAFF,TGTGCCAGTAGTCGACAGTACCCCGAAGCTTTCTTT
TRBD1,TRBV4-1,NA,TRBJ1-5,CASSQGQGNQPQHF,TGCGCCAGCAGCCAAGGACAGGGGAATCAGCCCCAGCATTTT
NA,TRBV4-2,NA,TRBJ2-1,CASRGQRGSSSSYNEQFF,TGTGCCAGCAGGGGACAAAGGGGATCCTCTAGCTCCTACAATGAGCAGTTCTTC
TRBD2,TRBV19,NA,TRBJ2-2,CASHGLAVNTGELFF,TGTGCCAGCCATGGACTAGCGGTGAACACCGGGGAGCTGTTTTTT
NA,TRBV6-5,NA,TRBJ2-5,CASFLLYQETQYF,TGTGCCAGTTTTCTCTTGTACCAAGAGACCCAGTACTTC
NA,TRBV2,NA,TRBJ1-4,CATHRDRGEKLFF,TGTGCCACCCACAGGGACCGAGGGGAAAAACTGTTTTTT
NA,TRBV16,once,TRBJ1-3,CASSLVEGGVSGNTIYF,TGTGCCAGCAGCCTAGTGGAGGGCGGAGTCTCTGGAAACACCATATATTTT
TRBD2,TRBV7-6,NA,TRBJ2-3,CASSDGLAGVSSTDTQYF,TGTGCCAGCAGCGATGGACTAGCGGGGGTTAGTAGCACAGATACGCAGTATTTT
TRBD1,TRBV5-6,NA,TRBJ1-2,CASSLGATGEHYGYTF,TGTGCCAGCAGCTTGGGGGCGACAGGGGAACACTATGGCTACACCTTC
TRBD1,TRBV4-1,NA,TRBJ1-2,CASSRTISGQGPRSETYGYTF,TGCGCCAGCAGCCGGACCATATCTGGACAGGGGCCTAGGTCAGAGACCTATGGCTACACCTTC
NA,TRBV9,NA,TRBJ2-7,CASSASLSIYEQYF,TGTGCCAGCAGCGCCTCGCTATCGATATACGAGCAGTACTTC
TRBD1,TRBV5-1,once,TRBJ2-7,CASSITTGDEQYF,TGCGCCAGCAGCATTACGACAGGGGACGAGCAGTACTTC